This entry lists 14 T cell receptor beta chains sequenced from one sample in a study of T cells after yellow fever vaccination. TCRdb itself ran the 5' RACE reads through MiXCR, one entry per CDR3 protein. The profile shows 250,000 to 300,000 distinct CDR3 sequences, about 5% of them singletons. The sequencing used CD4+ T cells sorted from PBMCs, collected on the day of the yellow fever booster vaccination. Every receptor here comes from a man between 18 and 29 years old who received the YFV17D yellow fever vaccine.

In this sample, this clonotype turned up many times. The rearrangement joins TRBV7-2 to TRBJ2-5, with D perhaps TRBD2 (6 bases). Germline V gene sequence: CDR1 SGHTA, CDR2 FQGNSA. Trimming took off 2 bases at V and 3 bases at J, with 13 bases between the two ends. The CDR3 runs 15 residues. The CDR3 is CASSLFSGVEETQYF. DNA for the CDR3: TGTGCCAGCAGCTTATTTTCGGGGGTGGAAGAGACCCAGTACTTC.

CDR3 DNA sequence: TGTGCCAGCAGTCAGGGTATTGAGCAGTTCTTC. Encoded protein: CASSQGIEQFF. The chain couples TRBV12-3 or TRBV12-4 to TRBJ2-1; TRBD1 is a possible D gene (5 bases). The CDR3 has 11 amino acids. V was pared by 5 bases and J by 9 bases, with 8 bases between.

At least ten counts were recorded for this clonotype. The rearrangement joins TRBV10-2 to TRBJ2-2, with 7 nucleotides matching TRBD1. CDR1 WSHSY and CDR2 SAAADI come from the germline V gene. CDR3 length equals 14 residues. Trimming removed 6 bases from V and 4 bases from J; junction bases left unmatched: 5. CDR3 in amino acids: CASSHGTATGELFF. The CDR3 DNA reads as TGCGCCAGCAGCCACGGGACAGCCACCGGGGAGCTGTTTTTT.

The chain couples TRBV4-1 to TRBJ1-5, with D hard to call. Germline V lookup: CDR1 MGHRA, CDR2 YSYEKL. Trimming shortened V by 7 bases and J by 0 bases, and 10 bases separated the two germline ends. The CDR3 is made up of 14 amino acids. The CDR3 DNA reads TGCGCCAGCATGTCCCAGTATAGCAATCAGCCCCAGCATTTT. Translation: CASMSQYSNQPQHF.

The rearrangement links TRBV7-9 to TRBJ2-3, with 9 bases that match TRBD1. The V gene's germline CDR1 is SEHNR and CDR2 FQNEAQ (reference sequence). The CDR3 has 16 amino acids. V was clipped by 5 bases and J by 1 base; unmatched bases: 7. CDR3: CASSTETGGGTDTQYF. The CDR3 DNA reads TGTGCCAGCAGCACCGAGACAGGGGGTGGCACAGATACGCAGTATTTT.

This clonotype was seen at least ten times. This chain's CDR3 is CASSRPGRGNEQFF. In DNA form, the CDR3 reads TGTGCCAGCAGCCGACCCGGCAGGGGGAATGAGCAGTTCTTC. The gene calls are TRBV7-2 and TRBJ2-1; TRBD1 matches at 7 bases. The CDR3 runs 14 residues. The junction had 8 bases not matched to a gene; V was cut back by 5 bases and J by 7 bases. Germline V CDR1 and CDR2: SGHTA, FQGNSA.

The chain carries TRBV20-1 and TRBJ2-3, with no clear D. This CDR3 contains 12 residues. V was trimmed by 1 base and J by 4 bases, leaving 6 bases between them. Germline V lookup: CDR1 DFQATT, CDR2 SNEGSKA (reference sequence). CDR3 sequence: CSARGVPDTQYF. Here the CDR3 DNA reads TGCAGTGCTAGAGGGGTACCAGATACGCAGTATTTT.

There are a few counts of this clonotype. The chain is built from TRBV28 and TRBJ2-7, with 11 nucleotides matching TRBD1. Germline CDR1 and CDR2: MDHEN and SYDVKM. The CDR3 spans 16 residues. J gave up 1 base and V 5 bases, and 7 bases lay outside the gene matches. As DNA, the CDR3 is TGTGCCAGCAGTCCGGGTGGACAGGGGGCTTCCTACGAGCAGTACGTC. Protein product: CASSPGGQGASYEQYV.

The chain couples TRBV7-2 to TRBJ2-3, with a possible D match to TRBD2 (5 bases). This CDR3 spans 15 amino acids. V was shortened by 0 bases and J by 4 bases, with 11 bases between the two germline ends. Germline V gene sequence: CDR1 SGHTA, CDR2 FQGNSA. DNA of the CDR3: TGTGCCAGCAGCTTAGCGCTGTCAGCGGCAGATACGCAGTATTTT. It encodes CASSLALSAADTQYF.

The chain carries TRBV20-1 and TRBJ2-1; 13 bases fit TRBD2. In germline, CDR1 is DFQATT, CDR2 SNEGSKA (reference sequence). V lost 7 bases, J lost 7 bases, and 7 bases stayed unmatched. The length of the CDR3 is 14 residues. The CDR3 protein is CSVRLAGGGNEQFF. In DNA form, the CDR3 reads TGCAGTGTAAGACTAGCGGGGGGTGGAAATGAGCAGTTCTTC.

V is TRBV4-1 and J is TRBJ2-2, with D unclear. Trimming removed 3 bases at V and 6 bases at J, with 14 bases between. The germline V gene has CDR1 MGHRA and CDR2 YSYEKL. This CDR3 is 15 amino acids long. CDR3: CASSQPLVRAGELFF. Here the CDR3 DNA reads TGCGCCAGCAGCCAGCCCTTAGTACGGGCCGGGGAGCTGTTTTTT.

This clonotype was recorded a few times. DNA for the CDR3: TGTGCCAGCTGGAGAGAATTCTATGGCTACACCTTC. Translating gives CASWREFYGYTF. The V and J genes are TRBV9 and TRBJ1-2, with unresolved D. The CDR3 runs 12 residues. From germline, CDR1 is SGDLS and CDR2 YYNGEE. The V and J ends lost 7 bases and 4 bases respectively, with 11 bases between them.

The rearrangement uses TRBV7-3 and TRBJ2-2; 8 nucleotides agree with TRBD1. Trimming cost V 5 bases and J 7 bases; bases outside gene matches: 18. The germline V gene has CDR1 SGHTA and CDR2 FQGTGA. This CDR3 contains 18 residues. Written as DNA, the CDR3 is TGTGCCAGCAGCAACTCTCCCGGGGGCAGGGGGCTTGGCGGGGAGCTGTTTTTT. It encodes CASSNSPGGRGLGGELFF.

A few counts support this clonotype. The chain is built from TRBV3-1 and TRBJ1-2; TRBD1 matches at 7 bases. Germline V gene sequence: CDR1 LGHDT, CDR2 YNNKEL (reference sequence). CDR3 length equals 14 residues. V shed 0 bases and J 7 bases; nucleotides not matched to a gene: 5. The CDR3 here is CASSQEDQGGGYTF. For the CDR3, the DNA is TGTGCCAGCAGCCAAGAAGATCAGGGGGGTGGCTACACCTTC.